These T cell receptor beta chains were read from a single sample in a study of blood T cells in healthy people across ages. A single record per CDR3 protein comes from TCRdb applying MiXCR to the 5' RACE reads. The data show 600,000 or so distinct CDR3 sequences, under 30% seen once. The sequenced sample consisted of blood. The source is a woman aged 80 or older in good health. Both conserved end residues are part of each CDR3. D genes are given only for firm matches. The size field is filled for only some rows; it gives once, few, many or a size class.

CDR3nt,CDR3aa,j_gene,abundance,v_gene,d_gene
TGTGCCAGCAGCTTAGCAGGGCGCTCTGGGGCCAACGTCCTGACTTTC,CASSLAGRSGANVLTF,TRBJ2-6,NA,TRBV7-9,NA
TGTGCCAGCAGTGCCGCCGGGACTAGCGCCTACGAGCAGTACTTC,CASSAAGTSAYEQYF,TRBJ2-7,once,TRBV25-1,TRBD2
TGTGCCAGCAGCTTAGGGGCGAGCTCCTATAATTCACCCCTCCACTTT,CASSLGASSYNSPLHF,TRBJ1-6,NA,TRBV11-1,NA
TGTGCCAGCAGCTTAGATGGCTCATGGAACACTGAAGCTTTCTTT,CASSLDGSWNTEAFF,TRBJ1-1,few,TRBV7-8,NA
TGTGCCAGCAGCCCAGCGGGATACAATGAGCAGTTCTTC,CASSPAGYNEQFF,TRBJ2-1,many,TRBV7-2,TRBD2
TGTGCCAGCAACACTAAGAGGGCATCCTACAATGAGCAGTTCTTC,CASNTKRASYNEQFF,TRBJ2-1,NA,TRBV7-9,NA
TGTGCCAGCAGCCCTTTACCAGACACCGGGGAGCTGTTTTTT,CASSPLPDTGELFF,TRBJ2-2,few,TRBV3-1,NA
TGCAGTGCTAGAGATACCCTATTCTACGAGCAGTACTTC,CSARDTLFYEQYF,TRBJ2-7,many,TRBV20-1,NA
TGCAGTGCTAGTCGCCCCCTGACTGGCCTTAATTCACCCCTCCACTTT,CSASRPLTGLNSPLHF,TRBJ1-6,once,TRBV20-1,NA
TGTGCCAGCTCACCTCCGGGAAACCCAGATACGCAGTATTTT,CASSPPGNPDTQYF,TRBJ2-3,many,TRBV18,NA
TGTGCCAGCAGTGATCAGACAGGGACGGAGACCCAGTACTTC,CASSDQTGTETQYF,TRBJ2-5,NA,TRBV2,TRBD1
TGTGCCAGCAGTTACATCCAGGAGCGGGGGGGCGTTCAAGAGACCCAGTACTTC,CASSYIQERGGVQETQYF,TRBJ2-5,many,TRBV6-8,TRBD2
TGTGCCAGCAGCCAAGATGCGGGGGCGGGCACCGGGGAGCTGTTTTTT,CASSQDAGAGTGELFF,TRBJ2-2,NA,TRBV4-2,NA
TGTGCCAGCAGATACGGCGTCTCCTACGAGCAGTACTTC,CASRYGVSYEQYF,TRBJ2-7,many,TRBV5-6,NA
TGTGCCAGCAGCTACTACGGACCTTACGAGCAGTACTTC,CASSYYGPYEQYF,TRBJ2-7,NA,TRBV7-2,NA
TGTGCCAGCTCCCTGGGAGGGGGAAAATACAATGAGCAGTTCTTC,CASSLGGGKYNEQFF,TRBJ2-1,many,TRBV27,NA
TGCAGTGCCGTCGGACAGTCAGACACTGAAGCTTTCTTT,CSAVGQSDTEAFF,TRBJ1-1,NA,TRBV20-1,NA
TGTGCCAGCAGCTTGGACAGTACGTTCAACACTGAAGCTTTCTTT,CASSLDSTFNTEAFF,TRBJ1-1,NA,TRBV5-6,NA
TGTGCCAGCTCACCGACCGAGAGGGGGACCCAGTACTTC,CASSPTERGTQYF,TRBJ2-5,few,TRBV18,NA
TGCGCCAGCAGCCCAGAGCGGGGGGGCCGCACAGATACGCAGTATTTT,CASSPERGGRTDTQYF,TRBJ2-3,many,TRBV5-1,TRBD2
TGTGCCAGCAGCGGCCGGGCCACGAACACTGAAGCTTTCTTT,CASSGRATNTEAFF,TRBJ1-1,few,TRBV9,NA
TGTGCCACCGGCCGGCAGGCGCCCGATTCTGGCTACACCTTC,CATGRQAPDSGYTF,TRBJ1-2,many,TRBV6-5,NA
TGTGCCAGCACGGTAATGGGGGGATACGAGCAGTACTTC,CASTVMGGYEQYF,TRBJ2-7,NA,TRBV6-1,NA
TGTGCCAGCAGACCAACAGGGCGGCTAAACACCGGGGAGCTGTTTTTT,CASRPTGRLNTGELFF,TRBJ2-2,NA,TRBV7-2,NA
TGCAGTGCTAGAGATGGGGGAGGGAAGGCAGATACGCAGTATTTT,CSARDGGGKADTQYF,TRBJ2-3,many,TRBV20-1,TRBD2
TGCGCCAGCAGTAAGGACTTGGAGACCCAGTACTTC,CASSKDLETQYF,TRBJ2-5,NA,TRBV10-1,NA
TGTGCCAGCAGCTTAGCCGAACAAGGGAAGGGAGAGACCCAGTACTTC,CASSLAEQGKGETQYF,TRBJ2-5,many,TRBV7-2,NA
TGTGCTAGTGGTTTAGCGGAGACCCAGTACTTC,CASGLAETQYF,TRBJ2-5,NA,TRBV12-5,NA
TGTGCCAGCGGCAACAGGGGGCAAATGGGGATTCGCGCCAATGAGCAGTTCTTC,CASGNRGQMGIRANEQFF,TRBJ2-1,many,TRBV6-1,TRBD1
TGTGCCAGCAACTTACTAGCGAGCTCCTACAATGAGCAGTTCTTC,CASNLLASSYNEQFF,TRBJ2-1,NA,TRBV7-2,TRBD2
TGTGCCACCAGTGATACAAGGACAGGGGTGTCCACAGATACGCAGTATTTT,CATSDTRTGVSTDTQYF,TRBJ2-3,NA,TRBV24-1,TRBD1
TGTGCCAGCAGTTCCCCCCGTAGCGATCAAGAGACCCAGTACTTC,CASSSPRSDQETQYF,TRBJ2-5,many,TRBV6-5,NA
TGTGCCAGCAGCTTAGGGGGCTGGAACGGGGAAGCTTTCTTT,CASSLGGWNGEAFF,TRBJ1-1,many,TRBV13,NA
TGTGCCATCAGCCCGGACAGACTGAACACTGAAGCTTTCTTT,CAISPDRLNTEAFF,TRBJ1-1,many,TRBV10-3,NA
TGTGCCAGCAGTCCTTTCAGGGGGGGAAATCAGCCCCAGCATTTT,CASSPFRGGNQPQHF,TRBJ1-5,many,TRBV6-2/TRBV6-3,TRBD1
TGTGCCAGCAGTGAACAGAGGGTCCCTCAGCCCCAGCATTTT,CASSEQRVPQPQHF,TRBJ1-5,many,TRBV6-1,NA
TGTGCCAGCAGCCTCATGAACACTGAAGCTTTCTTT,CASSLMNTEAFF,TRBJ1-1,many,TRBV7-2,NA
TGCGCCAGCAGCCCCGCCCAGGGAGCAGCAGATACGCAGTATTTT,CASSPAQGAADTQYF,TRBJ2-3,many,TRBV5-1,NA
TGTGCCAGCAGCCCTCGGACAGGGTACACAGATACGCAGTATTTT,CASSPRTGYTDTQYF,TRBJ2-3,many,TRBV7-2,TRBD1
TGTGCCAGCAGGGGGTGGGGACAGCGCTACGAGCAGTACTTC,CASRGWGQRYEQYF,TRBJ2-7,many,TRBV28,TRBD1
TGTGCCAGCAGTTTATCCCCCGGCGGCGAGCAGTACTTC,CASSLSPGGEQYF,TRBJ2-7,many,TRBV27,NA
TGCGCCAGCAGCTTGGATGGTAGCGGGGGACCCACAGATACGCAGTATTTT,CASSLDGSGGPTDTQYF,TRBJ2-3,NA,TRBV5-1,TRBD2
TGCGCCAGCAGCCAAGATAGGGCAGCAACTAATGAAAAACTGTTTTTT,CASSQDRAATNEKLFF,TRBJ1-4,many,TRBV4-1,NA
TGTGCCTGGAGTACGGGACCAAATAGCAATCAGCCCCAGCATTTT,CAWSTGPNSNQPQHF,TRBJ1-5,many,TRBV30,NA
TGTGCCAGCAGCTTAAGACCTACCGGGACAGGGGAAGGGACCCAGTACTTC,CASSLRPTGTGEGTQYF,TRBJ2-5,NA,TRBV7-3,TRBD1